This T cell receptor beta chain is drawn from a study of Ad26.COV2.S vaccination and SARS-CoV-2 variants. As for the study in general: Trial arm assignment for the donor was COV1001 Ad26.COV2.S. Ad26.COV2.S, an intramuscular injection, was given once or twice 56 days apart.

From germline, CDR1 is MNHEY and CDR2 SVGEGT. V lost 0 bases to trimming and J lost 3 bases, with 12 bases between them. The CDR3 is made up of 15 amino acids. Findings and limits, study-wide: Placebo and vaccine recipients had non-spike TCR breadth that was similar. An underestimation of total T cell responses may have resulted from the TCR breadth and depth analyses.

Libraries were prepared by immunoSEQ multiplex PCR; TCRdb keeps only in-frame clonotypes and omits some of them. In the table there are about 400,000 clones, 88% of which are singletons. On this clone itself: Its target is unknown.

Treatment defined: some 20 received Ad26.COV2.S at low or high dose, single or two shots; about 5 received placebo; per-sample allocation not given. Samples came from day 63 after the first vaccine or placebo injection. The chain joins TRBV6-2 or TRBV6-3 to TRBJ2-7, with D perhaps given as TRBD1 or TRBD2 (5 bases each). The clonotype was recovered from a person aged 18-60 years who received the Ad26.COV2.S COVID-19 vaccine or a placebo. Material: peripheral blood, obtained in a trial of Ad26.COV2.S vaccine versus placebo. The CDR3: CASSYSPGRIYEQYF. CDR3 DNA sequence: TGTGCCAGCAGTTACTCTCCGGGACGGATCTACGAGCAGTACTTC.